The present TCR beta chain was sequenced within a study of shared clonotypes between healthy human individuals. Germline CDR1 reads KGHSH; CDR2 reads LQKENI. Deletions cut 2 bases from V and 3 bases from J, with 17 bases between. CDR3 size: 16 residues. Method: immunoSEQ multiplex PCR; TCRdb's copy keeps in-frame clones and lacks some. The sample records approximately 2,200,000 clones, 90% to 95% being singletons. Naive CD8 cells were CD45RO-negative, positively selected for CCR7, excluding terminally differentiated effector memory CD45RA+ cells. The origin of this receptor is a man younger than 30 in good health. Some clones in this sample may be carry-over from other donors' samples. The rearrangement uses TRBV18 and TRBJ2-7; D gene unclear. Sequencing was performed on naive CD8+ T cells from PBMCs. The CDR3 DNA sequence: TGTGCCAGCTCACCAAGGAGTACGGAGCCTCACTACGAGCAGTACTTC. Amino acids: CASSPRSTEPHYEQYF. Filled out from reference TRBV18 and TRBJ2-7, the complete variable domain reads NAGVMQNPRHLVRRRGQEARLRCSPMKGHSHVYWYRQLPEEGLKFMVYLQKENIIDESGMPKERFSAEFPKEGPSILRIQQVVRGDSAAYFCASSPRSTEPHYEQYFGPGTRLTVT.